The rows below give T cell receptor beta chains drawn from one sample of a study of T-cell memory formation after mild COVID-19. TCRdb reanalysed the 5' RACE reads using MiXCR and keeps one entry per CDR3 protein. The sample lists about 140,000 distinct CDR3 sequences, 14% occurring once. What was sequenced was PBMCs or a T cell subset sorted from them (not recorded which). The receptors were gathered from an adult woman who had mild COVID-19 (a few samples of this study predate the infection). Cell type and time point are not known. Both conserved end residues are part of each CDR3. The order of the fields is J gene, D gene, V gene, clone size, CDR3 DNA, CDR3 protein. The D gene is left open where the match is weak. Size values are once, few and many counts, or a class for expanded clones, and some rows have none.

TRBJ2-5 | TRBD1 | TRBV18 | few | TGTGCCAGCTTACGGGACAGGGATAACCAAGAGACCCAGTACTTC | CASLRDRDNQETQYF
TRBJ1-1 | NA | TRBV9 | NA | TGTGCCAGCAGCCCACCGGACCGGAACACTGAAGCTTTCTTT | CASSPPDRNTEAFF
TRBJ2-2 | NA | TRBV5-6 | many | TGTGCCAGCAGCTTGACAGGGACCGGGGAGCTGTTTTTT | CASSLTGTGELFF
TRBJ2-1 | NA | TRBV9 | NA | TGTGCCAGCAGCGGGAGGGGCTCCTACAATGAGCAGTTCTTC | CASSGRGSYNEQFF
TRBJ1-1 | NA | TRBV3-1 | few | TGTGCCAGCAGCCAAGGTCGGGCAGGGCCTGAAGCTTTCTTT | CASSQGRAGPEAFF
TRBJ2-2 | TRBD1 | TRBV27 | NA | TGTGCCAGCTTGCCGGGACAGGGACCCGGGGAGCTGTTTTTT | CASLPGQGPGELFF
TRBJ2-1 | NA | TRBV4-3 | NA | TGCGCCAGCAGCAGATCCCGGGACAATGAGCAGTTCTTC | CASSRSRDNEQFF
TRBJ2-1 | NA | TRBV6-5 | many | TGTGCCAGCAGTTACTCGGAGGCCGGGGAGAATGAGCAGTTCTTC | CASSYSEAGENEQFF
TRBJ1-3 | TRBD1 | TRBV4-1 | NA | TGCGCCAGCAGCCGGCATACAGGGGACTCTGGAAACACCATATATTTT | CASSRHTGDSGNTIYF
TRBJ2-7 | NA | TRBV20-1 | NA | TGCAGTGCCCCCCCCAGAACCTACGAGCAGTACTTC | CSAPPRTYEQYF
TRBJ1-5 | NA | TRBV19 | few | TGTGCCAGTAGTATTCTCGTTACCTCGGGGAGGTCCAATCAGCCCCAGCATTTT | CASSILVTSGRSNQPQHF
TRBJ2-1 | TRBD1 | TRBV5-1 | few | TGCGCCAGCAGACCGGGACAGGCCGCGGGGGAGCAGTTCTTC | CASRPGQAAGEQFF
TRBJ1-2 | NA | TRBV4-1 | NA | TGCGCCAGCAGCCAAGATCCAGGACGGGCCTATGGCTACACCTTC | CASSQDPGRAYGYTF
TRBJ2-1 | NA | TRBV7-3 | NA | TGTGCCAGCAGCCCCAGCTGGGGGGATTACTCCTACAATGAGCAGTTCTTC | CASSPSWGDYSYNEQFF
TRBJ1-1 | NA | TRBV5-5 | NA | TGTGCCAGCAGCTCACATCCAGGGTGGATGAACACTGAAGCTTTCTTT | CASSSHPGWMNTEAFF
TRBJ1-1 | NA | TRBV7-3 | few | TGTGCCAGCAGCGCTCAGGGCGGTGGCACTGAAGCTTTCTTT | CASSAQGGGTEAFF
TRBJ2-7 | NA | TRBV21-1 | few | TGTGCCATCCCCGGTGGGACTATAACCCCGTACGAGCAGTACTTC | CAIPGGTITPYEQYF
TRBJ1-1 | NA | TRBV20-1 | NA | TGCAGTGCCTTCTATGGGAATACTGAAGCTTTCTTT | CSAFYGNTEAFF
TRBJ2-1 | TRBD2 | TRBV30 | NA | TGTGCCTGGAGTGTGTCTAGCGGTTACAATGAGCAGTTCTTC | CAWSVSSGYNEQFF
TRBJ1-2 | NA | TRBV6-5 | NA | TGTGCCAGCAGTTACTCGTGGTCCTCAAACTATGGCTACACCTTC | CASSYSWSSNYGYTF